The entry that follows covers one TCR beta chain sequence. The CDR3 has 13 residues. Trimming shortened V by 4 bases and J by 5 bases, and 11 bases separated the two germline ends. The germline gives CDR1 SNHLY, CDR2 FYNNEI. The data were taken from a study of T cell responses to AZD1222 COVID-19 vaccine. The protocol was immunoSEQ multiplex PCR, while the TCRdb copy is restricted to in-frame clones and leaves out a portion. This sample has around 76,000 clones, with roughly 85% found just once. Here the sequenced sample was peripheral blood, taken on day 0 of AZD1222 vaccination. The source of this sequence is an adult in good health. The chain links TRBV2 to TRBJ1-2; D perhaps matches TRBD1 (6 bases). This chain's CDR3 is CASSAGQRYGYTF. DNA of the CDR3: TGTGCCAGCAGTGCGGGACAAAGATATGGCTACACCTTC.